This section outlines one T cell receptor beta chain sequence together with its context. Antigen specificity is unknown. The J segment lost 4 bases and the V segment lost 1 base, leaving 5 bases of the junction unmatched. This CDR3 has 14 amino acids. The germline V gene encodes CDR1 GTSNPN and CDR2 SVGIG (reference sequence). Clones were read by immunoSEQ multiplex PCR, and TCRdb kept only the in-frame ones, dropping some. The table includes over 130,000 clones, nearly 95% detected once. This record belongs to a study of T cell responses to AZD1222 COVID-19 vaccine. Notes on the study in general: At 160-218 and 743-854, vaccine-associated CD4 TCRs were dominant, and they spanned spike. Spike-specific TCR breadth and depth rose after two AZD1222 doses.

Pooling of second doses given at about 4 or about 12 weeks was done. J is TRBJ1-2 and V is TRBV30; the match to TRBD1 covers 8 bases. The sequence came from an adult who received the AZD1222 COVID-19 vaccine. The specimen comprised peripheral blood, sampled 28 days after the second AZD1222 dose. This CDR3 reads CAWSGMTGVYGYTF. CDR3 DNA: TGTGCCTGGAGTGGCATGACAGGGGTCTATGGCTACACCTTC.